These 13 T cell receptor beta chains were sequenced from one sample in a study of T cells in localized non-small cell lung cancer. Profiling relied on immunoSEQ multiplex PCR, and the TCRdb table lists in-frame clones only, not all of them. This table holds about 54,000 clones, over 75% found once. This specimen consisted of peripheral blood, obtained before any cancer treatment. The receptors were gathered from a female donor aged 60 or older with stage II squamous cell lung carcinoma.

This chain uses TRBV2 with TRBJ1-6; 8 nucleotides match TRBD1. The CDR3 extends over 15 amino acids. Germline V gene lookup returns CDR1 SNHLY and CDR2 FYNNEI. J gave up 6 bases and V 3 bases, and 4 bases lay outside the gene matches. This chain's CDR3 is CASSDRGLANSPLHF. The CDR3 coding sequence is TGTGCCAGCAGTGACAGGGGGCTGGCTAATTCACCCCTCCACTTT.

This clone has just a few counts. The rearrangement links TRBV5-6 to TRBJ1-1; D unresolved. Trimming cost V 0 bases and J 2 bases, with 11 bases left between them. The CDR3 consists of 15 residues. Per germline, CDR1 SGHDT and CDR2 YYEEEE. Written as DNA, the CDR3 is TGTGCCAGCAGCTTGGTGGCGGGTTTAAACACTGAAGCTTTCTTT. Residues: CASSLVAGLNTEAFF. Full variable domain (remainder filled in from reference TRBV5-6 and TRBJ1-1): DAGVTQSPTHLIKTRGQQVTLRCSPKSGHDTVSWYQQALGQGPQFIFQYYEEEERQRGNFPDRFSGHQFPNYSSELNVNALLLGDSALYLCASSLVAGLNTEAFFGQGTRLTVV.

About this clone itself: The identical CDR3 is also encoded by other nucleotide sequences in the sample. The chain has TRBV6-1 and TRBJ2-7; a weak D match, TRBD2 (5 bases). The CDR3 has 12 residues. From germline, CDR1 is MNHNS and CDR2 SASEGT. V lost 2 bases and J 3 bases, leaving 5 bases between the germline ends. The CDR3, as DNA: TGTGCCAGCAGTGAACGGGGCTACGAGCAGTACTTC. Translating gives CASSERGYEQYF.

The chain has TRBV4-2 and TRBJ1-2; D remains unclear. V was clipped by 0 bases and J by 4 bases, with 12 bases between them. This CDR3 is 15 amino acids long. In germline, CDR1 is LGHNA, CDR2 YNFKEQ. The chain's CDR3 is CASSQEVAAIYGYTF. In DNA form, the CDR3 reads TGTGCCAGCAGCCAAGAGGTGGCAGCCATCTATGGCTACACCTTC.

At least ten counts were recorded for this clone. The J gene is TRBJ1-2, the V gene TRBV5-4; 7 bases are shared with TRBD1. V shed 2 bases and J 4 bases; nucleotides not matched to a gene: 5. Germline CDR1 and CDR2: SGHNT and YYREEE (reference sequence). The CDR3 is made up of 14 amino acids. The CDR3 sequence is CASSLPGGSYGYTF. CDR3 DNA sequence: TGTGCCAGCAGCTTACCAGGGGGTTCCTATGGCTACACCTTC. Supplemented by reference TRBV5-4 and TRBJ1-2, the full variable domain reads ETGVTQSPTHLIKTRGQQVTLRCSSQSGHNTVSWYQQALGQGPQFIFQYYREEENGRGNFPPRFSGLQFPNYSSELNVNALELDDSALYLCASSLPGGSYGYTFGSGTRLTVV.

This chain joins TRBV27 and TRBJ1-5; no clear D gene. The V end was cut by 1 base, the J end by 0 bases, with 4 bases between. This CDR3 comprises 14 residues. Germline CDR1 is MNHEY and CDR2 is SMNVEV (reference sequence). The CDR3: CASSLWPSNQPQHF. CDR3 bases: TGTGCCAGCAGTTTATGGCCTAGCAATCAGCCCCAGCATTTT.

The chain carries TRBV30 and TRBJ2-3; D gene ambiguous. This CDR3 contains 11 residues. Trimming took off 1 base at V and 2 bases at J, with 1 base between the two ends. CDR1 and CDR2 (germline): GTSNPN, SVGIG (reference sequence). CDR3 coding DNA: TGTGCCTGGAGTGCCACAGATACGCAGTATTTT. Protein sequence: CAWSATDTQYF.

The rearrangement joins TRBV7-3 to TRBJ2-3; unclear D gene. Germline-derived CDR1 and CDR2 are SGHTA and FQGTGA. The CDR3 contains 15 residues. Trimming cost V 3 bases and J 0 bases, with 10 bases left between them. The CDR3 sequence: CASSLGSFSTDTQYF. The CDR3 DNA reads TGTGCCAGCAGCTTGGGTAGCTTTAGCACAGATACGCAGTATTTT. Full variable domain (outside the CDR3, taken from reference TRBV7-3 and TRBJ2-3): GAGVSQTPSNKVTEKGKYVELRCDPISGHTALYWYRQSLGQGPEFLIYFQGTGAADDSGLPNDRFFAVRPEGSVSTLKIQRTERGDSAVYLCASSLGSFSTDTQYFGPGTRLTVL.

V usage is TRBV19 and J usage is TRBJ1-1, with 12 bases fitting TRBD1. Trimming took 5 bases from V and 3 from J; bases not matched to a gene: 4. Germline CDR1 is LNHDA and CDR2 is SQIVND (reference sequence). The CDR3 totals 15 residues. The CDR3 DNA reads as TGTGCCAGTAGTGGGGACAGGGGGCGCGACACTGAAGCTTTCTTT. This translates into CASSGDRGRDTEAFF.

In this sample, this clone turned up a few times. The rearrangement joins TRBV9 to TRBJ2-2, with TRBD1 as a possible D gene (5 bases). This CDR3 is 17 amino acids long. Germline V CDR1 and CDR2: SGDLS, YYNGEE. V lost 4 bases and J 2 bases, leaving 18 bases between the germline ends. The CDR3 sequence: CASSPLPRGHNTGELFF. The CDR3 coding sequence is TGTGCCAGCAGCCCACTCCCTAGAGGACACAACACCGGGGAGCTGTTTTTT.

CDR3 bases: TGTGCCAGTAGTATATTTCCGGGGAGCACTAATGAAAAACTGTTTTTT. It specifies CASSIFPGSTNEKLFF. The chain combines TRBV19 with TRBJ1-4, with D uncertain. Germline lookup yields CDR1 LNHDA and CDR2 SQIVND (reference sequence). Trimming stripped 2 bases from V and 2 bases from J, with 12 bases between. The length of the CDR3 is 16 residues.

The chain couples TRBV6-5 to TRBJ2-1, with D hard to call. V lost 2 bases, J lost 6 bases, and 14 bases lay in between. The CDR3 is made up of 15 amino acids. The V gene's germline CDR1 is MNHEY and CDR2 SVGAGI. The chain's CDR3 is CASSYKAGLFNEQFF. The CDR3, as DNA: TGTGCCAGCAGTTACAAGGCAGGCCTGTTCAATGAGCAGTTCTTC.

The chain is built from TRBV1 and TRBJ1-1. TRBV1 is marked as a pseudogene. The CDR3 is made up of 15 amino acids. The CDR3 protein is CTSSQSQGVNTEAFF. CDR3 DNA: TGCACCAGCAGCCAATCGCAGGGAGTGAACACTGAAGCTTTCTTT.